Included here is one TCR beta chain sequence, with context. Its antigen is unknown. One base away there is no much larger clone; base qualities are not given. Each collaborating institution followed its own protocols to collect whole blood in K2EDTA tubes. Collaborator samples were shipped for TCRbeta analysis as frozen whole blood, isolated PBMCs, or DNA extracted from either sample type. The immunoSEQ Assay, a bias-controlled multiplex PCR, was used to amplify TCRbeta CDR3 regions from genomic DNA. From the authors' description of their analysis: The number of nucleated cells in each sample was estimated by amplification of reference gene primers within the assay. To quantify the absolute abundance of each unique TCRbeta CDR3 rearrangement, sequence reads were collapsed and filtered. For each sample, productive Simpson clonality was calculated by taking the square root of Simpson's diversity index across productive rearrangements. TCRdb took this table from immuneACCESS and kept in-frame rearrangements with V and J called. Such tables lack part of the clones; where checked against another copy, unresolved V genes explain under half of the gap, and the rest is unexplained. The V and J calls and clone size are taken from that table; D and trimming were inferred from the DNA. The sample data list some 340,000 clones, and roughly 85% of these were observed just once. Under 4% of the sample rests with the top ten.

The sample is drawn from a study of blood T cell repertoires in COVID-19 (TCRdb year 2020). As for the study more broadly: The collaborator samples originated in the United States, Italy and Spain and spanned the acute and convalescent phases of COVID-19. Deeply sampled blood TCRbeta repertoires from subjects exposed to, actively infected with, or recovered from COVID-19 were included in the dataset. The sample metadata nearly always contained a de-identified subject ID, COVID-19 status, age in years and sex. Samples were obtained from the ongoing ImmuneRACE study (first 160 participants) and from 1,200 or so subjects provided by 6 global collaborators. Where HLA class I and class II types were available, the types were taken from metadata supplied by the sample provider, not from assay-based typing. The prospective study material was composed of cDNA or gDNA derived from T cells, B-cell-depleted T cells, or PBMCs. The repertoires were released in a freely available public database intended as a resource for research on the immune response to SARS-CoV-2. General findings and caveats noted by the study authors: The quantity of clinical and demographic metadata differed by source and by participant and was supplied without curation.

CDR3 length: 15 amino acids, cysteine to phenylalanine. CDR3 DNA is the only sequence kept; it has 45 bases, read in frame from the first base. The V and J ends are trimmed by 10 bases and 3 bases, leaving 18 bases between them. Via the germline V gene, CDR1 is MNHEY and CDR2 SVGAGI. Input material: peripheral blood. The rearranged chain carries TRBV6-5 and TRBJ1-4; a tentative D match to TRBD1 spans 6 bases. The sequence was collected from a woman under 30 with acute or convalescent COVID-19. For the CDR3, the sequence is CATSRGAGPNEKLFF. In nucleotide form, the sequence is TGTGCCACCTCCCGGGGGGCAGGTCCTAATGAAAAACTGTTTTTT.